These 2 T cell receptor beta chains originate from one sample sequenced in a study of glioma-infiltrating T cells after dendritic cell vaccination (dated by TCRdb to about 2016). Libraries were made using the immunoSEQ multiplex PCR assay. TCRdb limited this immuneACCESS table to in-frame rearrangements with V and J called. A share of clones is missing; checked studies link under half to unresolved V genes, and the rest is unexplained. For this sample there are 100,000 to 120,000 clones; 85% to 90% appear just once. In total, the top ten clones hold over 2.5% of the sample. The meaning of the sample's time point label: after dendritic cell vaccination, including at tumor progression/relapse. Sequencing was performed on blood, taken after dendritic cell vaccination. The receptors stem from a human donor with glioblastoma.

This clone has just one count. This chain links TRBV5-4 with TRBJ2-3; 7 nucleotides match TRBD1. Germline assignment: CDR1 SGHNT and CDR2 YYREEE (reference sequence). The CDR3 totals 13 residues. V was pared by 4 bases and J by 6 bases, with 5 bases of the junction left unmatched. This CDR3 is CASSPGQSDTQYF. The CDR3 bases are TGTGCCAGCAGCCCGGGACAGTCCGATACGCAGTATTTT.

The CDR3 nucleotides are TGTGCCAGCAGTTCCTTAGCGGGGACGGGCCATGAGCAGTTCTTC. Encoded protein: CASSSLAGTGHEQFF. This rearrangement joins TRBV27 to TRBJ2-1; 8 bases fit TRBD2. There are 15 residues in the CDR3. Trimming cost V 4 bases and J 8 bases; bases outside gene matches: 10. The germline gives CDR1 MNHEY, CDR2 SMNVEV (reference sequence).